These 9 T cell receptor beta chains came from one sample sequenced in a study of post-analysis software for immune sequencing data. Study-level findings and limits: Controls had lower frequencies than patients of roughly five TRBV segments, which included TRBV5-6, TRBV5-1 and TRBV20-1.

These TCRs' antigens remain unknown. Unique-molecular-identifier-tagged TCR beta cDNA libraries were used. From the PCR reads, TCRdb called clonotypes with MiXCR, one entry per CDR3 protein. This table has roughly 580,000 distinct CDR3 sequences, around 40% appearing once. The sequenced sample consisted of blood. These receptors originate from a girl aged 5-17 years with multiple sclerosis.

This clonotype was found once. This rearrangement joins TRBV29-1 to TRBJ1-1, with D unclear. The CDR3 length is 14 residues. Looked up from germline, CDR1 is SQVTM and CDR2 is ANQGSEA. Trimming shortened V by 4 bases and J by 0 bases, and 12 bases separated the two germline ends. CDR3: CSVGKGPLNTEAFF. The CDR3 coding sequence is TGCAGCGTTGGAAAAGGGCCTTTGAACACTGAAGCTTTCTTT.

This clonotype was seen a few times. The rearrangement uses TRBV10-3 and TRBJ1-2; tentatively, D is TRBD1 (5 bases). Germline-derived CDR1 and CDR2 are ENHRY and SYGVKD. This CDR3 is 12 amino acids long. The V end lost 6 bases, the J end lost 6 bases, and 11 bases lay between the germline ends. This CDR3 reads CAISRDGDGYTF. The CDR3, as DNA: TGTGCCATCAGCAGGGACGGGGATGGCTACACCTTC.

The chain recombines TRBV12-3 or TRBV12-4 with TRBJ2-5; maybe TRBD2 (7 bases). The V and J ends lost 5 bases and 4 bases respectively, with 17 bases between them. CDR3 length: 15 amino acids. The DNA of the CDR3 is TGTGCCAGCAGTGTGGTGGGGGGGGCCGGAGAGACCCAGTACTTC. Translation gives CASSVVGGAGETQYF.

V gene TRBV20-1 combines with J gene TRBJ2-3, with D uncertain. Trimming pared 6 bases from V and 5 bases from J, leaving 9 bases between. The length of the CDR3 is 11 residues. Germline assignment: CDR1 DFQATT and CDR2 SNEGSKA (reference sequence). CDR3 residues: CSAEARDTQYF. In nucleotides, the CDR3 is TGCAGTGCAGAGGCTAGAGATACGCAGTATTTT.

The gene calls are TRBV11-2 and TRBJ2-3; D not certain. The CDR3 has 13 residues. Germline-derived CDR1 and CDR2 are SGHAT and FQNNGV. The V end lost 5 bases, the J end lost 0 bases, and 6 bases lay between the germline ends. CDR3 loop: CASSNDSTDTQYF. CDR3 DNA: TGTGCCAGCAGCAATGACAGCACAGATACGCAGTATTTT.

To note about this clonotype: At one of its ends the junction is not consistent with the germline gene, which may arise from a read error. This sequence joins TRBV18 and TRBJ1-4; perhaps TRBD1 as D (5 bases). The CDR3 spans 15 residues. Germline CDR1 reads KGHSH; CDR2 reads LQKENI. CDR3 region: CAGSPRGTTNEKLFF. In DNA form, the CDR3 reads TGTGCCGGCTCACCACGGGGCACAACTAATGAAAAACTGTTTTTT.

This rearrangement joins TRBV13 to TRBJ1-1; TRBD1 matches 11 bases. J gave up 9 bases and V 5 bases, and 11 bases lay outside the gene matches. The CDR3 consists of 15 residues. CDR1 and CDR2 (germline): PRHDT, FYEKMQ (reference sequence). CDR3 residues: CASSPQGQGETQAFF. CDR3 nucleotide sequence: TGTGCCAGCAGCCCGCAGGGACAGGGGGAGACTCAAGCTTTCTTT.

As DNA, the CDR3 is TGCGCCAGCAGCCTACGGGAACAGGTGAGCAATCAGCCCCAGCATTTT. Amino acid sequence: CASSLREQVSNQPQHF. This chain joins TRBV4-1 and TRBJ1-5; the D gene is possibly TRBD1 (5 bases). Deletions cut 4 bases from V and 1 base from J, with 14 bases between. The CDR3 sequence is 16 residues long. Germline-derived CDR1 and CDR2 are MGHRA and YSYEKL.

The V call is TRBV7-6, the J call TRBJ2-7; D perhaps matches TRBD1 (6 bases). Germline-derived CDR1 and CDR2 are SGHVS and FNYEAQ. V gave up 1 base and J gave up 5 bases, with 12 bases separating them. This CDR3 comprises 14 residues. Here the CDR3 reads CASSLEWSGDEQYF. Here the CDR3 DNA reads TGTGCCAGCAGCTTAGAGTGGTCAGGGGACGAGCAGTACTTC.